The T cell receptor (beta chain) described here comes from a study of T cell responses to AZD1222 COVID-19 vaccine. Whole-study findings and limits: Seropositive at baseline were only a handful of AZD1222 recipients. Variant regions that are unmutated are reportedly the target of nearly half of spike-specific TCRs.

As for this clone: Its antigen is unknown.

CDR1 and CDR2 (germline): MDHEN, SYDVKM. The CDR3 length is 13 residues. Between the trimmed V and J ends, which lost 7 bases and 0 bases, there was a span of 7 bases. The data were produced by immunoSEQ multiplex PCR, yet TCRdb's version contains in-frame clones alone and is incomplete. Altogether around 120,000 clones are present, roughly 92% being singletons, with the ten largest covering 0.9% to 1.3%. Timing groups of about 4 and about 12 weeks for second doses were pooled. The chain joins TRBV28 to TRBJ2-1, with D possibly being TRBD2 (5 bases). This TCR was sampled from an adult who received the AZD1222 COVID-19 vaccine. This material consisted of peripheral blood, taken 28 days after the second AZD1222 dose. The CDR3 region is CASNSDSYNEQFF. CDR3 in DNA: TGTGCCAGCAATAGCGACTCCTACAATGAGCAGTTCTTC.